Included here is one T cell receptor beta chain sequence, with context. Measured with immunoSEQ multiplex PCR; TCRdb has only the in-frame clones, and not every one. The data contain approximately 93,000 clones, about nine tenths of them singletons. This specimen belongs to a study of blood T cell repertoires in COVID-19. Study details: Researchers got acute and convalescent COVID-19 samples from the United States, Italy and Spain.

This CDR3 spans 14 amino acids. Trimming took off 2 bases at V and 8 bases at J, with 15 bases between the two ends. CDR1 GTSNPN and CDR2 SVGIG come from the germline V gene (reference sequence). The rearrangement links TRBV30 to TRBJ1-4, with D maybe TRBD1 (5 bases). The TCR was taken from a man aged 50 to 60 with active or convalescent COVID-19. Specimen: peripheral blood. The chain's CDR3 is CAWSYRGSYEKLFF. CDR3 coding DNA: TGTGCCTGGAGTTACCGGGGGTCCTACGAAAAACTGTTTTTT.